This record concerns one T cell receptor (beta chain) sequence. Assay used: immunoSEQ multiplex PCR; TCRdb lists only in-frame clones, some missing. The data hold approximately 58,000 clones, with approximately 86% observed a single time. With baseline, cycle 4 day 1, and cycle 7 day 1 as timepoints, blood was sampled. The V gene's germline CDR1 is SEHNR and CDR2 FQNEAQ (reference sequence). Trimming pared 5 bases from V and 2 bases from J, leaving 10 bases between. CDR3 length equals 13 residues. This sample stems from a study of OX40 agonist ivuxolimab in advanced cancers. Study-wide context: Patients assigned to dose escalation were diagnosed with hepatocellular carcinoma, melanoma, renal cell or head and neck cancer.

This TCR was sampled from an adult with an advanced solid tumor such as melanoma, head and neck, liver or kidney cancer. The sequenced sample was CD4+ or CD8+ T cells sorted from blood, obtained in a trial of the OX40 agonist ivuxolimab. The chain recombines TRBV7-9 with TRBJ2-7, with D unresolved. The CDR3 here is CASSPSTPYEQYF. CDR3 bases: TGTGCCAGCAGCCCAAGCACCCCCTACGAGCAGTACTTC.